The clone carrying this T cell receptor beta chain was observed many times. The study profiled TCR beta VDJ and CDR3 using genomic DNA as template. From the reads, TCRdb called clonotypes with MiXCR, one entry per CDR3 protein. The sample carries roughly 200,000 distinct CDR3 sequences, about three fifths recorded once. Flow cytometry had shown expanded CD8+CD57+ cells in the patients chosen for sequencing. This record belongs to a study of CD8+CD57+ T cells in acquired aplastic anemia. Trimming took off 6 bases at V and 0 bases at J, with 9 bases between the two ends. The CDR3 totals 13 residues. Germline lookup yields CDR1 SGHVS and CDR2 FQNEAQ.

The V gene is TRBV7-8, the J gene TRBJ2-7; D not certain. Sequencing was carried out using sorted CD4+, CD8+, or CD8+CD57+ T cells (not recorded which) from PBMCs. The TCR originated in a human donor with aplastic anemia. CDR3 loop: CASSPPISYEQYF. The CDR3 DNA follows: TGTGCCAGCAGTCCACCAATCTCCTACGAGCAGTACTTC.